A single sample gave rise to the 10 T cell receptor beta chains below, sequenced in a study of cytomegalovirus exposure and HLA in healthy donors. The PCR made use of 60 Vbeta and 13 Jbeta primers. Sequencing was performed with immunoSEQ multiplex PCR; in TCRdb, only in-frame clones are kept and a portion is missing. The table includes 150,000 to 200,000 clones, about 90% detected once. Input material: PBMCs. The receptors come from a boy younger than 10 in good health and CMV-seronegative.

The chain employs TRBV27 and TRBJ1-2; TRBD1 matches at 11 bases. Trimming removed 5 bases from V and 8 bases from J; junction bases left unmatched: 7. The CDR3 is 14 residues long. Germline V gene data show CDR1 as MNHEY and CDR2 as SMNVEV (reference sequence). The CDR3 DNA sequence: TGTGCCAGCAGTGCAGGACAGGGGGCGTGGGGCTACACCTTC. It specifies CASSAGQGAWGYTF.

This chain joins TRBV7-3 and TRBJ2-7, with a tentative D call TRBD2 (7 bases). V lost 3 bases to trimming and J lost 2 bases, with 14 bases between them. There are 15 residues in the CDR3. The V gene's germline CDR1 is SGHTA and CDR2 FQGTGA. The CDR3 DNA reads TGTGCCAGCAGCTTGGGGGCTAGCGGAACCTACGAGCAGTACTTC. Translation gives CASSLGASGTYEQYF.

The rearrangement links TRBV19 to TRBJ1-1; D gene unclear. In germline, CDR1 is LNHDA, CDR2 SQIVND (reference sequence). This CDR3 is 15 amino acids long. Trimming cost V 11 bases and J 1 base, with 20 bases left between them. The CDR3 is CAYSLAPPWNTEAFF. CDR3 in DNA: TGTGCCTATTCTTTAGCCCCCCCTTGGAACACTGAAGCTTTCTTT.

The V call is TRBV28, the J call TRBJ2-1; 8 bases are a match to TRBD2. This CDR3 contains 18 residues. Per the germline V gene, CDR1 is MDHEN and CDR2 is SYDVKM. Trimming took 2 bases from V and 0 from J; bases not matched to a gene: 9. The CDR3 loop reads CASSLRGGFLSSYNEQFF. The CDR3 coding sequence is TGTGCCAGCAGTTTACGCGGGGGGTTCCTGAGCTCCTACAATGAGCAGTTCTTC.

This chain links TRBV7-8 with TRBJ2-7; no firm D call. Germline V gives CDR1 SGHVS, CDR2 FQNEAQ. The length of the CDR3 is 14 residues. Trimming took off 5 bases at V and 2 bases at J, with 13 bases between the two ends. The CDR3 loop is CASSPSLSAYEQYF. The CDR3 nucleotides read TGTGCCAGCAGCCCTTCTCTGTCGGCCTACGAGCAGTACTTC.

The chain couples TRBV7-8 to TRBJ2-1; the match to TRBD2 covers 7 bases. Germline V gene data show CDR1 as SGHVS and CDR2 as FQNEAQ. V gave up 4 bases and J gave up 6 bases; unmatched junction bases: 6. CDR3 length equals 14 residues. The CDR3 region is CASSYSGHGNEQFF. The CDR3 DNA is TGTGCCAGCAGCTATAGCGGGCATGGCAATGAGCAGTTCTTC.

The chain recombines TRBV28 with TRBJ2-1; D gene ambiguous. Germline-derived CDR1 and CDR2 are MDHEN and SYDVKM. V lost 8 bases and J lost 7, with 30 bases in between. The CDR3 runs to 18 residues. CDR3 region: CASGDNPKQNSLINEQFF. CDR3 nucleotides: TGTGCCAGCGGTGACAATCCAAAACAGAACTCCCTGATTAATGAGCAGTTCTTC.

The rearrangement joins TRBV7-3 to TRBJ1-2, with 8 bases aligning to TRBD1. This CDR3 has 16 residues. Germline CDR1 is SGHTA and CDR2 is FQGTGA. V trimming: 5 bases; J trimming: 7 bases; junction bases outside the gene matches: 15. The CDR3 is CASSPATGATGGGYTF. Here the CDR3 DNA reads TGTGCCAGCAGCCCTGCGACAGGGGCAACAGGGGGTGGCTACACCTTC.

This clone came up once. The rearrangement joins TRBV30 to TRBJ1-2, with D possibly being TRBD1 (6 bases). V was clipped by 3 bases and J by 6 bases, with 17 bases between them. The V gene's germline CDR1 is GTSNPN and CDR2 SVGIG (reference sequence). The CDR3 consists of 14 residues. The chain's CDR3 is CAWRQGGFRDGYTF. CDR3 nucleotides: TGTGCCTGGAGACAGGGCGGTTTTAGGGATGGCTACACCTTC.

The V and J genes are TRBV5-1 and TRBJ1-2, with D perhaps matching TRBD1 (6 bases). The CDR3 spans 13 residues. Trimming stripped 3 bases from V and 2 bases from J, with 8 bases between. The germline CDR1 and CDR2 sequences are SGHRS and YFSETQ. The CDR3 bases are TGCGCCAGCAGCTACAGGGAAAACTATGGCTACACCTTC. Translated, it gives CASSYRENYGYTF.